The clone carrying this T cell receptor beta chain was seen only once. Antigen unknown. CDR3 length equals 18 residues. The germline V gene has CDR1 MGHRA and CDR2 YSYEKL. Trimming removed 4 bases at V and 1 base at J, with 22 bases between. PCR was performed using 60 Vbeta and 13 Jbeta primers. Here immunoSEQ multiplex PCR was the method, and the copy in TCRdb shows in-frame clones only, minus some. The sample contains roughly 160,000 clones, 84% of which appear only once. This sample is drawn from a study of cytomegalovirus exposure and HLA in healthy donors. Notes on the study in general: The study carried out a later analysis of TCR beta sequences. It associated around 17,000 of them with specific HLA alleles at a false discovery rate of 0.05.

The receptor's source is a boy aged 2 to 9 in good health and CMV-seronegative. The J gene is TRBJ1-1, the V gene TRBV4-1; possible D gene TRBD1, 6 bases. The sequenced sample was PBMCs. CDR3 loop: CASSLPRNRALRNTEAFF. CDR3 in DNA: TGCGCCAGCAGCCTCCCCAGGAACAGGGCACTCCGGAACACTGAAGCTTTCTTT.